This is a list of T cell receptor beta chains from one sample in a study of blood T cell repertoires in COVID-19. The assay was immunoSEQ multiplex PCR, and TCRdb's table has in-frame clones only and misses some. The table shows 50,000 to 65,000 clones, with around 84% occurring only once. The sample consisted of peripheral blood. Receptors were obtained from a man aged 50 to 60 with active COVID-19. Each CDR3 is given without its conserved first and last residue. A D gene is named only where the DNA matches it firmly. Size is omitted from some rows. Given values are once, few, many or a class for expanded clones.

TRBD1	few	TRBJ2-7	TRBV19	ASSPMTQGADEQY
TRBD2	few	TRBJ2-1	TRBV4-1	ASSRGVSGGRRGYNEQF
-	-	TRBJ1-3	TRBV28	ASRRDRGNTIY
TRBD1	-	TRBJ2-2	TRBV7-3	ASSFAGGTTGELF
-	once	TRBJ1-3	TRBV6-5	ASSYRGLLGNTIY
TRBD1	-	TRBJ2-7	TRBV24-1	ATSDPTGASHEQY
-	few	TRBJ1-2	TRBV2	ASNTGSPNGYT
-	-	TRBJ1-1	TRBV25-1	ASATEQLNTEAF
TRBD2	-	TRBJ2-3	TRBV12-3/TRBV12-4	ASRSGETDTQY
-	-	TRBJ2-2	TRBV14	ASSQDLGAPNTGELF
-	-	TRBJ2-5	TRBV2	ASTRTEETQY
-	few	TRBJ2-7	TRBV25-1	ASSESQPRTSYEQY
TRBD1	-	TRBJ2-5	TRBV3-1/TRBV3-2	ASSRGTGLVVETQY
TRBD2	-	TRBJ2-7	TRBV27	ASSTLAGGSYEQY
-	-	TRBJ2-5	TRBV10-1	ASSECLGQETQY
TRBD2	-	TRBJ2-2	TRBV6-2/TRBV6-3	ASSYSKGRGRNTGELF
-	-	TRBJ2-5	TRBV11-3	ASSDRTDQETQY
-	once	TRBJ2-2	TRBV28	ASRPSPGELF
TRBD1	-	TRBJ2-6	TRBV5-1	ASSLGGVGANVLT
TRBD2	-	TRBJ2-1	TRBV9	ASSVEGSGGVNEQF
-	-	TRBJ2-7	TRBV4-2	ASSQGGTGVAYEQY
-	-	TRBJ2-3	TRBV7-2	ASSLVAASTDTQY
TRBD2	-	TRBJ2-1	TRBV6-2/TRBV6-3	ASSSTLAGILNEQF
TRBD1	-	TRBJ2-5	TRBV5-1	ASSLNRGLETQY
-	-	TRBJ1-6	TRBV19	ASSSVSYNSPLH
TRBD2	-	TRBJ2-5	TRBV7-2	ASSPHGTSAKETQY
-	-	TRBJ1-2	TRBV11-2	ASSIFAYGYT
-	-	TRBJ2-7	TRBV6-5	ATTGGDEQY
-	-	TRBJ2-3	TRBV7-8	ASSLVAYTDTQY
-	-	TRBJ1-5	TRBV12-3/TRBV12-4	ASSLRVNQPQH
-	-	TRBJ2-2	TRBV18	ASSPPTGTNTGELF
TRBD1	once	TRBJ2-2	TRBV9	ASSPWTGSGSGELF
TRBD2	-	TRBJ2-3	TRBV6-5	ASTQRGVRTDTQY
-	-	TRBJ2-3	TRBV12-5	ASGLVLRGADTQY
-	-	TRBJ1-1	TRBV3-1/TRBV3-2	ASSQGARGTEAF
-	-	TRBJ1-3	TRBV5-4	ASSLDISGNTIY
TRBD1	-	TRBJ2-3	TRBV5-1	ASSLPTGSGTDTQY
TRBD1	-	TRBJ2-3	TRBV5-1	ASSRGQGPDTQY
-	many	TRBJ1-5	TRBV11-2	ASSSWAGVGQPQH
TRBD1	once	TRBJ2-5	TRBV6-5	ATRQGRETQY
TRBD2	once	TRBJ2-3	TRBV20-1	SASGGLAGDVDTQY
TRBD1	once	TRBJ2-7	TRBV11-3	ASSPGTGSGEQY
-	-	TRBJ2-3	TRBV28	ASSFTPRRQTDTQY
TRBD1	-	TRBJ2-5	TRBV7-3	ASSFADRGGGETQY
-	-	TRBJ1-6	TRBV18	ASSPERQNSPLH
-	-	TRBJ2-7	TRBV10-1	ASSETRHGEQY
TRBD1	-	TRBJ2-3	TRBV6-5	ASSYRQGGADTQY
-	-	TRBJ2-3	TRBV11-2	ASSPGRGGLPDTQY
-	-	TRBJ1-6	TRBV27	ASSLSSGGGSHNSPLH
TRBD1	-	TRBJ1-3	TRBV19	ASSTPTGAGNTIY
-	-	TRBJ2-2	TRBV12-3/TRBV12-4	ASSLLSGELF
TRBD1	-	TRBJ1-2	TRBV7-2	ASSLMGQPLGYGYT
TRBD2	-	TRBJ2-1	TRBV10-3	AAGGGNEQF
-	-	TRBJ2-7	TRBV23-1	ASSQCELGAKVEQY
-	-	TRBJ2-7	TRBV5-1	ASRDGTGSYEQY
TRBD1	-	TRBJ1-1	TRBV6-2/TRBV6-3	ASSHGGTGGFAF
-	medium-sized	TRBJ1-3	TRBV7-9	ASSLVGASSGNTIY
-	few	TRBJ1-3	TRBV7-9	ASSLWAGGGNTIY
-	-	TRBJ1-2	TRBV7-9	ASSVQGTEGYT